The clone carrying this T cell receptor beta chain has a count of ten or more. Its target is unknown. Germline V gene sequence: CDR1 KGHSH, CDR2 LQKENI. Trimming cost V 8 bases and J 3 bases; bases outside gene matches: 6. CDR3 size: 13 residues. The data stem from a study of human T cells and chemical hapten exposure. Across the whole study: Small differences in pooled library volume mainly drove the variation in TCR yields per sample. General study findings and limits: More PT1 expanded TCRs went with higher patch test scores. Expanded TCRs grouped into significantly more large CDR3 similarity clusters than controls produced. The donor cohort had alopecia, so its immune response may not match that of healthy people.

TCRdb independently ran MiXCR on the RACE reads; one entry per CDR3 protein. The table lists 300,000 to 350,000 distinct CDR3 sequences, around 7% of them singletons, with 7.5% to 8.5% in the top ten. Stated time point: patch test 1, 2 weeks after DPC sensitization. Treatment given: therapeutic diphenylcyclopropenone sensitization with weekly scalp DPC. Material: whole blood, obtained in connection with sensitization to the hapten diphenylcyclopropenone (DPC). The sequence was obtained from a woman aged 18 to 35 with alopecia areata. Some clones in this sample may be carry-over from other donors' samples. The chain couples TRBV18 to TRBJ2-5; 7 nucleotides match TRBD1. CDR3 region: CASSRGTEETQYF. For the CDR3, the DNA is TGTGCCAGCAGCCGAGGGACAGAAGAGACCCAGTACTTC.